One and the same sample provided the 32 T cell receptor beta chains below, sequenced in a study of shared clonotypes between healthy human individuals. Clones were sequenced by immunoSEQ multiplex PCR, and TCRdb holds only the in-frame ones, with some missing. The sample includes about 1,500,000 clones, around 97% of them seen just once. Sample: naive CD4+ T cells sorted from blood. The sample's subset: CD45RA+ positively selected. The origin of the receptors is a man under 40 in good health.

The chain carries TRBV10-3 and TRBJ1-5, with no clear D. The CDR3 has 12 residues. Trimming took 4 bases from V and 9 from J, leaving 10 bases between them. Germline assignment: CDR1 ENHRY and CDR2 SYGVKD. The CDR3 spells CAISASGWPQHF. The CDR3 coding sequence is TGTGCCATCAGTGCCTCGGGGTGGCCCCAGCATTTT.

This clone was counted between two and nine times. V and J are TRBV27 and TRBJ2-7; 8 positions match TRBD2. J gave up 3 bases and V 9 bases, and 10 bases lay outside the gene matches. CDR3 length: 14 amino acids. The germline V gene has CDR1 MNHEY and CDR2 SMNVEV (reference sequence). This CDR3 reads CARPCSGTLYEQYF. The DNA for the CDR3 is TGTGCCAGACCATGTAGCGGGACCCTCTACGAGCAGTACTTC.

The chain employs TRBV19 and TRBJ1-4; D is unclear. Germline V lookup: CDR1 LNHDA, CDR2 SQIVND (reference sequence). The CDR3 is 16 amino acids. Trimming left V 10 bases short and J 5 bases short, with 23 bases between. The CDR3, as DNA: TGTGCCACCCAGTATAGGTACCGGGAGACGAATGAAAAACTGTTTTTT. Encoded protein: CATQYRYRETNEKLFF. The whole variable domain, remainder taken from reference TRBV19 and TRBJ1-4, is DGGITQSPKYLFRKEGQNVTLSCEQNLNHDAMYWYRQDPGQGLRLIYYSQIVNDFQKGDIAEGYSVSREKKESFPLTVTSAQKNPTAFYLCATQYRYRETNEKLFFGSGTQLSVL.

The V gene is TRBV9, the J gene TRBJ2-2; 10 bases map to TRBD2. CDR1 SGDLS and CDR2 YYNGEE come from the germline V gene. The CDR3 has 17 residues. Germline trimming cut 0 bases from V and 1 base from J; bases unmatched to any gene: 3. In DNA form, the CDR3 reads TGTGCCAGCAGCGTAGCTAGCGGGAGCGAGAACACCGGGGAGCTGTTTTTT. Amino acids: CASSVASGSENTGELFF.

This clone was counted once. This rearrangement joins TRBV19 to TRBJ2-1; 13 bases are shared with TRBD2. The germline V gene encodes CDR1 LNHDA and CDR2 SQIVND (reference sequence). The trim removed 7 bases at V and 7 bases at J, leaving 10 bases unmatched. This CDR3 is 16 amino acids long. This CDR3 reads CASKTSGRAKENEQFF. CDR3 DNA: TGTGCCAGTAAAACTAGCGGGAGGGCTAAGGAGAATGAGCAGTTCTTC.

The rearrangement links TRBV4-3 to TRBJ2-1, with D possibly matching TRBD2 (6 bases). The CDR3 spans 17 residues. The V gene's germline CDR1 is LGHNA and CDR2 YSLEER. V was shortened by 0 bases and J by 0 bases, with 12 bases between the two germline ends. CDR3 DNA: TGCGCCAGCAGCCAAGAGAATAGCGGTAGCTCCTACAATGAGCAGTTCTTC. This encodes CASSQENSGSSYNEQFF.

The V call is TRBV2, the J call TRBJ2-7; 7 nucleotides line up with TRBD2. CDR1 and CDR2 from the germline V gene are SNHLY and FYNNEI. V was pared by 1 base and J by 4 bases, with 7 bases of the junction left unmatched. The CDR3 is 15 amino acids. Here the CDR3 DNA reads TGTGCCAGCAGTGAAGTGGCTAGCGGCCTATACGAGCAGTACTTC. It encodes CASSEVASGLYEQYF.

The CDR3 is CASSGVGVQSSYNEQFF. The DNA of the CDR3 is TGTGCCAGCAGCGGCGTCGGCGTCCAGAGCTCCTACAATGAGCAGTTCTTC. V gene TRBV5-4 combines with J gene TRBJ2-1; D unclear. The ends were cut back, 4 bases at V and 0 bases at J, with 17 bases in the middle. The CDR3 totals 17 residues. The germline V gene has CDR1 SGHNT and CDR2 YYREEE (reference sequence). Full variable domain (outside the CDR3, taken from reference TRBV5-4 and TRBJ2-1): ETGVTQSPTHLIKTRGQQVTLRCSSQSGHNTVSWYQQALGQGPQFIFQYYREEENGRGNFPPRFSGLQFPNYSSELNVNALELDDSALYLCASSGVGVQSSYNEQFFGPGTRLTVL.

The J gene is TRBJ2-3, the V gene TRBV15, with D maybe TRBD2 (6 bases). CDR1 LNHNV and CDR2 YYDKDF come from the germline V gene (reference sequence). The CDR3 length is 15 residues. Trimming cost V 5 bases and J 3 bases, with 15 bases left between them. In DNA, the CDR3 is TGTGCCACCAGCTTTAGCGGAGGGGCTACAGATACGCAGTATTTT. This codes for CATSFSGGATDTQYF.

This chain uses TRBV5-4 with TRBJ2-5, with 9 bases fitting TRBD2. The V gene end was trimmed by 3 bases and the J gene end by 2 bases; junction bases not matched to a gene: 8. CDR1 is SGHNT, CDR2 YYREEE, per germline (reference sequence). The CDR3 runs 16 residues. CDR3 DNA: TGTGCCAGCAGCTCCCGAGCGGGGGGTAGTCAAGAGACCCAGTACTTC. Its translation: CASSSRAGGSQETQYF.

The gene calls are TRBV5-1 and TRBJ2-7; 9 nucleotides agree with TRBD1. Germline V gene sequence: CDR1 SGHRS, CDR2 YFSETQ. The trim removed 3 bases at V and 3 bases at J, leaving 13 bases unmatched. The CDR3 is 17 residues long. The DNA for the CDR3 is TGCGCCAGCAGCTCACCTACACCGGGACAGGGATTCTACGAGCAGTACTTC. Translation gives CASSSPTPGQGFYEQYF. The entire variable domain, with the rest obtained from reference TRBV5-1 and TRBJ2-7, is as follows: KAGVTQTPRYLIKTRGQQVTLSCSPISGHRSVSWYQQTPGQGLQFLFEYFSETQRNKGNFPGRFSGRQFSNSRSEMNVSTLELGDSALYLCASSSPTPGQGFYEQYFGPGTRLTVT.

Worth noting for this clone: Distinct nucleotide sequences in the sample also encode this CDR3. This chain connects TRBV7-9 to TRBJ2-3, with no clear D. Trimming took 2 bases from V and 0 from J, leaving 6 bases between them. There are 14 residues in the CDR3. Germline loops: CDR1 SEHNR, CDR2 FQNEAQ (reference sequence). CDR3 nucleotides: TGTGCCAGCAGCTTAAGACCTAGCACAGATACGCAGTATTTT. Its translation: CASSLRPSTDTQYF.

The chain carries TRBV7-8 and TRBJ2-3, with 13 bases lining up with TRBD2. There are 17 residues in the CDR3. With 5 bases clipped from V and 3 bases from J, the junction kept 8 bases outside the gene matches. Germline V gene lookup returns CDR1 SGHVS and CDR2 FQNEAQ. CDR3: CASSPLGLAGPTDTQYF. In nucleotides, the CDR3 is TGTGCCAGCAGCCCACTGGGACTAGCGGGGCCAACAGATACGCAGTATTTT.

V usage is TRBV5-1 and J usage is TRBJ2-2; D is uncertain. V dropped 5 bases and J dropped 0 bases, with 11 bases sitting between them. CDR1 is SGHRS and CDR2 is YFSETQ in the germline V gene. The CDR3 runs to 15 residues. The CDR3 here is CASSMTRSNTGELFF. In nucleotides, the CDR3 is TGCGCCAGCAGTATGACTCGGTCGAACACCGGGGAGCTGTTTTTT.

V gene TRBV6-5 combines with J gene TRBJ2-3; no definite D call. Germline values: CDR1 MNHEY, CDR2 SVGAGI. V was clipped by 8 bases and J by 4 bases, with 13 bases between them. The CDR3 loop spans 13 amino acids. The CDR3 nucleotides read TGTGCCAGCGGGTCAGGCCAAGCAGATACGCAGTATTTT. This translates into CASGSGQADTQYF.

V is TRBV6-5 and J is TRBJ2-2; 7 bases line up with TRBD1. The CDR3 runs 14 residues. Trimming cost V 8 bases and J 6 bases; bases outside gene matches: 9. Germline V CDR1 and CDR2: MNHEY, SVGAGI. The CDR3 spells CASSSGGIAGELFF. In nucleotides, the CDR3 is TGTGCCAGCTCATCAGGGGGAATCGCCGGGGAGCTGTTTTTT.

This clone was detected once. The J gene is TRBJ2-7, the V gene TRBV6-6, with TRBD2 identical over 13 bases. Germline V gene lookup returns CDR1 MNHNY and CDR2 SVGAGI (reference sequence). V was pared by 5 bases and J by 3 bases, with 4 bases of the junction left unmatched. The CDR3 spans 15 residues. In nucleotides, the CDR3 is TGTGCCAGCAGTCACGGGACTAGCGGGAACTACGAGCAGTACTTC. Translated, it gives CASSHGTSGNYEQYF.

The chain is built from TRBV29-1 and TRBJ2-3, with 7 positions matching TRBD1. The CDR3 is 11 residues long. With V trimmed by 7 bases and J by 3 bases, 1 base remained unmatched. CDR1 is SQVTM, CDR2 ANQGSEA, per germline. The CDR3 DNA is TGCAGCGCACAGGGGACAGATACGCAGTATTTT. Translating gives CSAQGTDTQYF.

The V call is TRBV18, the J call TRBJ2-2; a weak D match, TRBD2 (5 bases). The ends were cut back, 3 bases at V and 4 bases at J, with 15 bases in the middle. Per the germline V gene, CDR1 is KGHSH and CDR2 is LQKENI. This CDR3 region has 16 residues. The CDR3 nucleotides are TGTGCCAGCTCACCGCCGGGCAAGGGAGTCACCGGGGAGCTGTTTTTT. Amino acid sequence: CASSPPGKGVTGELFF.

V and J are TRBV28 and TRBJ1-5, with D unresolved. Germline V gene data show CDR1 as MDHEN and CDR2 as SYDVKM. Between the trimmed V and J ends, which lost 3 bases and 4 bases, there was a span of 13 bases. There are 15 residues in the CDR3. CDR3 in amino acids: CASSLVIRPNQPQHF. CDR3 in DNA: TGTGCCAGCAGTTTGGTGATTAGACCGAATCAGCCCCAGCATTTT.

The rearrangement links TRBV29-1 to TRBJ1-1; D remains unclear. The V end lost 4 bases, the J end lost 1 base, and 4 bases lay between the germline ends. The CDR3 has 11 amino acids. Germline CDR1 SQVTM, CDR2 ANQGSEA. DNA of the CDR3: TGCAGCGTTGGGAAGAACACTGAAGCTTTCTTT. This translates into CSVGKNTEAFF.

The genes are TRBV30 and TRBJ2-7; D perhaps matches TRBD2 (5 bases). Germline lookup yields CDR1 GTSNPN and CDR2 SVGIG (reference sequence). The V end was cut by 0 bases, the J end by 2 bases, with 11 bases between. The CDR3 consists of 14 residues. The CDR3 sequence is CAWSVRRDTYEQYF. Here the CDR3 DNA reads TGTGCCTGGAGTGTAAGACGGGATACCTACGAGCAGTACTTC.

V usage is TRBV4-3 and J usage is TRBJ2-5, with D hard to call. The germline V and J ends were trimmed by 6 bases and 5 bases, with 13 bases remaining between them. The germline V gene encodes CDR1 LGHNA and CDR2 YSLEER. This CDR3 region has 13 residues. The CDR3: CASSRVLRETQYF. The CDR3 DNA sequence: TGCGCCAGCAGTCGGGTTCTTCGGGAGACCCAGTACTTC.

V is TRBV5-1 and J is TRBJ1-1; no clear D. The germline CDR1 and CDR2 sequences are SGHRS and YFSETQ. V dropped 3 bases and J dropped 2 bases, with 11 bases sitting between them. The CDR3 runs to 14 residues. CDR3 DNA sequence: TGCGCCAGCAGCTATTCCGGTAGTAACACTGAAGCTTTCTTT. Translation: CASSYSGSNTEAFF.

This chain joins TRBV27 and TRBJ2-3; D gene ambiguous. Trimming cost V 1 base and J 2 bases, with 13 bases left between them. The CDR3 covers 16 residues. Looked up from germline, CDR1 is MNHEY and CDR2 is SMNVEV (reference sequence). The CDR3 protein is CASSLLSGEHTDTQYF. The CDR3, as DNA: TGTGCCAGCAGTTTATTGTCTGGAGAGCACACAGATACGCAGTATTTT.

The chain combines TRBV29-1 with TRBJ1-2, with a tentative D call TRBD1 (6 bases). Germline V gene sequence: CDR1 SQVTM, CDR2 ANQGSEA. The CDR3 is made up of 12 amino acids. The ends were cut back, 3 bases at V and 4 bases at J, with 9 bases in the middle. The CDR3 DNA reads TGCAGCGTTGACGGGGGGGCCTATGGCTACACCTTC. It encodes CSVDGGAYGYTF.

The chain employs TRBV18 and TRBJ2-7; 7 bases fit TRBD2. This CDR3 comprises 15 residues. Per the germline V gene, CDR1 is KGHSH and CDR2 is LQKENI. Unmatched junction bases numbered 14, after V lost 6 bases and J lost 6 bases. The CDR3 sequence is CASSSAGELLGEQYF. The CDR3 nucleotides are TGTGCCAGCTCTAGTGCGGGAGAGCTCTTGGGCGAGCAGTACTTC.

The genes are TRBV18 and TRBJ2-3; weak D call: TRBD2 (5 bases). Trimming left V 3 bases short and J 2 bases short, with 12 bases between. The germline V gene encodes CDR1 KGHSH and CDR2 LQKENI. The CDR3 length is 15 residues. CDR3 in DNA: TGTGCCAGCTCACCGGAGGCAGGCCACACAGATACGCAGTATTTT. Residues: CASSPEAGHTDTQYF.

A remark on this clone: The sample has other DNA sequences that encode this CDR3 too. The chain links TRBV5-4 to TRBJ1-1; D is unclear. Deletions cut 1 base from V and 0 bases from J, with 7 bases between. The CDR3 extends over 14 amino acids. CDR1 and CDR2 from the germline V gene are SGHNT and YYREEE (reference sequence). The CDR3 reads CASSLSQMNTEAFF. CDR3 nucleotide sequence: TGTGCCAGCAGCTTGTCACAGATGAACACTGAAGCTTTCTTT.

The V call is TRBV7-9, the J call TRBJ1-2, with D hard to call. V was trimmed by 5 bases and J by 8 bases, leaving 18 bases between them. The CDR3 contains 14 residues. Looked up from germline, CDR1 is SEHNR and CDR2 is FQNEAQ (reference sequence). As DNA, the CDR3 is TGTGCCAGCAGCCCTGGCGCCCAGATGGGGGGCTACACCTTC. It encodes CASSPGAQMGGYTF.

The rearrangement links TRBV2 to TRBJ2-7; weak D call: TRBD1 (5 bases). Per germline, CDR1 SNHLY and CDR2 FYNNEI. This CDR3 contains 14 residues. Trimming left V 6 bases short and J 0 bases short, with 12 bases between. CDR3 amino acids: CASRPKQVSYEQYF. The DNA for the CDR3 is TGTGCCAGCAGACCTAAACAGGTCTCCTACGAGCAGTACTTC.

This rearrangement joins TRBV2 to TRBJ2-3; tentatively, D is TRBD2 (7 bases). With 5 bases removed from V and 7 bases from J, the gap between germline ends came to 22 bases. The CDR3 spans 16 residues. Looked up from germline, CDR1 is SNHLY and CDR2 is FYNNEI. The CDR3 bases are TGTGCCAGCAGTAATATACTAGCGCGAGACAGGAATACGCAGTATTTT. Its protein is CASSNILARDRNTQYF. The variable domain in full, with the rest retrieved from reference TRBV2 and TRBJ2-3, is EPEVTQTPSHQVTQMGQEVILRCVPISNHLYFYWYRQILGQKVEFLVSFYNNEISEKSEIFDDQFSVERPDGSNFTLKIRSTKLEDSAMYFCASSNILARDRNTQYFGPGTRLTVL.